Included here is one TCR beta chain sequence, with context. This CDR3 is built from 16 residues. Trimming cost V 0 bases and J 7 bases; bases outside gene matches: 13. Germline CDR1 and CDR2: SQVTM and ANQGSEA. This specimen comes from a study of T cell changes during pregnancy in multiple sclerosis. Assay: immunoSEQ multiplex PCR; the TCRdb copy retains only in-frame clones and omits some. The sample yields just under 65,000 clones, less than 95% seen once. The chain is built from TRBV29-1 and TRBJ1-2, with TRBD1 identical over 8 bases. The TCR was taken from a female donor in good health, enrolled as a control in a pregnancy study. Sample: peripheral blood, taken in the second trimester of pregnancy. The CDR3 nucleotides read TGCAGCGTTGAAGATGTGGACAGGGAGGATCCTGGTGGCTACACCTTC. Amino acid sequence: CSVEDVDREDPGGYTF.